These 26 T cell receptor beta chains share one sample of origin, sequenced in a study of early stage breast cancer tumors (TCRdb year 2017). Preparation of the library involved the immunoSEQ multiplex PCR assay. TCRdb obtained this table from immuneACCESS and retained in-frame rearrangements with V and J assigned. These tables miss some clones; where compared with another copy, unresolved V genes account for less than half of the shortfall, and the remainder is unexplained. This sample is represented by fewer than 75,000 clones; 70% to 80% of them were singletons. More than 3% of the sample goes to the ten largest clones. Sequences were obtained from blood. The receptors here all came from a person between 30 and 45 years old with breast cancer.

This chain uses TRBV7-9 with TRBJ2-7, with D perhaps matching TRBD1 or TRBD2 (5 bases each). CDR3 length: 14 amino acids. CDR1 and CDR2 (germline): SEHNR, FQNEAQ (reference sequence). The V gene lost 0 bases and the J gene lost 5 bases, with 11 bases spanning the gap. The CDR3 DNA is TGTGCCAGCAGCTTAGCGGGGGTGGGGCACGAGCAGTACTTC. Amino acids: CASSLAGVGHEQYF.

This clone was detected a few times. The chain employs TRBV7-9 and TRBJ1-1; D remains ambiguous. The CDR3 loop spans 9 amino acids. Germline lookup yields CDR1 SEHNR and CDR2 FQNEAQ (reference sequence). This chain's CDR3 is CAWGTEAFF. The CDR3 DNA is TGTGCGTGGGGTACTGAAGCTTTCTTT.

This chain connects TRBV29-1 to TRBJ2-1; 9 nucleotides line up with TRBD2. After removal of 4 bases from V and 10 bases from J, the junction contained 11 bases not matched to a gene. Germline CDR1 is SQVTM and CDR2 is ANQGSEA. The CDR3 consists of 14 residues. CDR3 protein: CSVASLAGEYEQFF. CDR3 DNA: TGCAGCGTTGCTTCGTTAGCGGGAGAATACGAGCAGTTCTTC.

The chain employs TRBV7-2 and TRBJ2-3; 9 bases agree with TRBD2. The J segment lost 3 bases and the V segment lost 1 base, leaving 8 bases of the junction unmatched. CDR1 is SGHTA, CDR2 FQGNSA, per germline. The CDR3 loop spans 17 amino acids. The CDR3 bases are TGTGCCAGCAGCTTAGGGGGTGGTAGCGGGAGTACAGATACGCAGTATTTT. Translating it yields CASSLGGGSGSTDTQYF.

The V call is TRBV5-4, the J call TRBJ2-1; 9 nucleotides agree with TRBD1. CDR3 length: 16 amino acids. Per germline, CDR1 SGHNT and CDR2 YYREEE (reference sequence). V shed 5 bases, J shed 2 bases, and the junction held 8 bases outside the gene matches. DNA of the CDR3: TGTGCCAGCAGTCGCGCCGGGACAGGGACCTACAATGAGCAGTTCTTC. Encoded protein: CASSRAGTGTYNEQFF.

This chain uses TRBV7-6 with TRBJ2-7; maybe TRBD2 (5 bases). The V gene lost 2 bases and the J gene lost 3 bases, with 14 bases spanning the gap. The CDR3 extends over 15 amino acids. Germline V gene sequence: CDR1 SGHVS, CDR2 FNYEAQ. The CDR3 here is CASSLSPSPGYEQYF. CDR3 in DNA: TGTGCCAGCAGCTTATCCCCTAGCCCCGGCTACGAGCAGTACTTC.

The chain combines TRBV13 with TRBJ2-7, with 7 nucleotides matching TRBD2. Germline trimming cut 3 bases from V and 5 bases from J; bases unmatched to any gene: 10. The CDR3 has 15 residues. CDR1 PRHDT and CDR2 FYEKMQ come from the germline V gene (reference sequence). This CDR3 reads CASSFLVSGGDEQYF. In nucleotides, the CDR3 is TGTGCCAGCAGCTTTCTCGTTAGTGGGGGGGACGAGCAGTACTTC.

V usage is TRBV10-3 and J usage is TRBJ2-3, with TRBD2 matching over 7 bases. The germline gives CDR1 ENHRY, CDR2 SYGVKD. The CDR3 has 16 residues. Trimming cost V 0 bases and J 1 base; bases outside gene matches: 4. The CDR3 spells CAISESGLAGTDTQYF. The CDR3 DNA follows: TGTGCCATCAGTGAGTCTGGTCTAGCGGGCACAGATACGCAGTATTTT.

This chain connects TRBV7-8 to TRBJ1-1; D remains unclear. V was pared by 2 bases and J by 1 base, with 11 bases between. Germline loops: CDR1 SGHVS, CDR2 FQNEAQ. The CDR3 sequence is 15 residues long. The CDR3 sequence: CASSLTVRGNTEAFF. In nucleotides, the CDR3 is TGTGCCAGCAGCTTAACGGTCAGAGGGAACACTGAAGCTTTCTTT.

This clone was counted once. The CDR3 loop reads CASSEEVTQYF. The DNA for the CDR3 is TGTGCCAGCAGTGAAGAAGTGACTCAGTACTTC. The chain links TRBV2 to TRBJ2-7; no firm D call. This CDR3 region has 11 residues. V lost 1 base and J lost 10, with 8 bases in between. Germline V gene sequence: CDR1 SNHLY, CDR2 FYNNEI.

The genes are TRBV6-5 and TRBJ1-5; TRBD1 is a possible D gene (6 bases). Germline assignment: CDR1 MNHEY and CDR2 SVGAGI. Trimming left V 7 bases short and J 9 bases short, with 16 bases between. The CDR3 consists of 13 residues. The CDR3, as DNA: TGTGCCAGCAAAACAGGGTCGAGCGGGCCCCAGCATTTT. Amino acids: CASKTGSSGPQHF.

This chain uses TRBV4-1 with TRBJ2-7; 9 bases line up with TRBD1. J gave up 3 bases and V 4 bases, and 4 bases lay outside the gene matches. The V gene's germline CDR1 is MGHRA and CDR2 YSYEKL. The CDR3 is made up of 14 amino acids. CDR3: CASSLTGGFYEQYF. CDR3 nucleotides: TGCGCCAGCAGCCTAACAGGGGGCTTCTACGAGCAGTACTTC.

The chain combines TRBV21-1 with TRBJ2-2; the D segment call TRBD2 is taken from the table without a DNA check. TRBV21-1 is a known pseudogene. The CDR3 is 14 amino acids. The CDR3 bases are TGTGCCAGCAGCAAAATCAGCGGTCCCCGGGAGCTGTTTTTT. Its translation is CASSKISGPRELFF.

The V and J genes are TRBV7-9 and TRBJ2-3; D may be TRBD2 (6 bases). CDR3 length: 15 amino acids. Germline assignment: CDR1 SEHNR and CDR2 FQNEAQ (reference sequence). Trimming removed 5 bases at V and 5 bases at J, with 17 bases between. Here the CDR3 reads CASSTGWGGVDTQYF. CDR3 bases: TGTGCCAGCAGCACCGGGTGGGGAGGAGTAGATACGCAGTATTTT. The entire variable domain, with the rest obtained from reference TRBV7-9 and TRBJ2-3, is as follows: DTGVSQNPRHKITKRGQNVTFRCDPISEHNRLYWYRQTLGQGPEFLTYFQNEAQLEKSRLLSDRFSAERPKGSFSTLEIQRTEQGDSAMYLCASSTGWGGVDTQYFGPGTRLTVL.

V is TRBV7-3 and J is TRBJ2-2; 7 nucleotides agree with TRBD2. V shed 5 bases, J shed 3 bases, and the junction held 6 bases outside the gene matches. The CDR3 runs 15 residues. Germline V gives CDR1 SGHTA, CDR2 FQGTGA. The chain's CDR3 is CASSEPGLYTGELFF. CDR3 sequence (DNA): TGTGCCAGCAGCGAACCGGGACTATACACCGGGGAGCTGTTTTTT.

This sequence joins TRBV7-9 and TRBJ1-1, with unresolved D. The V and J ends lost 1 base and 4 bases respectively, with 13 bases between them. This CDR3 comprises 15 residues. Germline CDR1 reads SEHNR; CDR2 reads FQNEAQ (reference sequence). This CDR3 is CASSLGGVGGTEAFF. The CDR3 coding sequence is TGTGCCAGCAGCTTAGGTGGGGTGGGCGGCACTGAAGCTTTCTTT. Based on the CDR3 plus reference TRBV7-9 and TRBJ1-1, the full variable domain is DTGVSQNPRHKITKRGQNVTFRCDPISEHNRLYWYRQTLGQGPEFLTYFQNEAQLEKSRLLSDRFSAERPKGSFSTLEIQRTEQGDSAMYLCASSLGGVGGTEAFFGQGTRLTVV.

This clone was seen only a few times. J is TRBJ2-7 and V is TRBV2, with 8 bases matching TRBD1. The trim removed 6 bases at V and 5 bases at J, leaving 18 bases unmatched. The CDR3 has 17 residues. Germline CDR1 reads SNHLY; CDR2 reads FYNNEI. This CDR3 is CASRPQPGQAYFHEQYF. The DNA of the CDR3 is TGTGCCAGCAGGCCTCAACCGGGACAGGCTTATTTCCACGAGCAGTACTTC.

The chain employs TRBV6-5 and TRBJ1-3; D uncertain. Germline V gene data show CDR1 as MNHEY and CDR2 as SVGAGI. The CDR3 has 15 amino acids. Trimming left V 5 bases short and J 0 bases short, with 11 bases between. The CDR3 sequence: CASSPPGNSGNTIYF. The DNA for the CDR3 is TGTGCCAGCAGTCCTCCAGGAAACTCTGGAAACACCATATATTTT.

This clone was found once. V is TRBV5-1 and J is TRBJ2-5; TRBD2 might be the D (5 bases). Germline CDR1 SGHRS, CDR2 YFSETQ. V gave up 5 bases and J gave up 7 bases, with 15 bases separating them. The CDR3 has 13 residues. CDR3 in DNA: TGCGCCAGCAGATCTGACTCGGGAAGGACCCAGTACTTC. It translates to CASRSDSGRTQYF.

The rearrangement uses TRBV12-2 and TRBJ2-7; the table's D call, TRBD2, has no DNA check behind it. TRBV12-2 is shown as a pseudogene. This CDR3 is 16 amino acids long. The CDR3 spells CASRLCVGGSSYEQYF. CDR3 sequence (DNA): TGTGCAAGTCGCTTATGCGTGGGAGGATCCTCCTACGAGCAGTACTTC.

The V call is TRBV10-1, the J call TRBJ1-1; D is uncertain. The CDR3 spans 17 residues. Germline V gene data show CDR1 as WNHNN and CDR2 as SYGVQD (reference sequence). The V end was cut by 0 bases, the J end by 4 bases, with 18 bases between. CDR3 in amino acids: CASSESWRQGWVTEAFF. DNA of the CDR3: TGCGCCAGCAGTGAGTCGTGGAGACAAGGATGGGTCACTGAAGCTTTCTTT.

The gene calls are TRBV2 and TRBJ2-1; 11 bases map to TRBD2. Germline V gene data show CDR1 as SNHLY and CDR2 as FYNNEI. The CDR3 is 13 residues long. Trimming removed 8 bases from V and 5 bases from J; junction bases left unmatched: 2. For the CDR3, the DNA is TGTGCCAGCCAGACTAGCGGGAACAATGAGCAGTTCTTC. This sequence encodes CASQTSGNNEQFF.

The sample holds a few counts of this clone. The chain uses TRBV6-5 and TRBJ2-3, with TRBD1 identical over 12 bases. The CDR3 loop spans 15 amino acids. Germline V gene data show CDR1 as MNHEY and CDR2 as SVGAGI. The J segment lost 5 bases and the V segment lost 4 bases, leaving 4 bases of the junction unmatched. The CDR3 loop is CASSFWDRGQDTQYF. The DNA for the CDR3 is TGTGCCAGCAGTTTTTGGGACAGGGGGCAAGATACGCAGTATTTT.

The chain is built from TRBV4-1 and TRBJ2-1, with 9 bases aligning to TRBD2. V lost 1 base to trimming and J lost 5 bases; unmatched junction nucleotides: 3. The CDR3 extends over 15 amino acids. CDR1 MGHRA and CDR2 YSYEKL come from the germline V gene. The CDR3, as DNA: TGCGCCAGCAGCCAAGGGCGGGAGGGCCACAATGAGCAGTTCTTC. Translated, it gives CASSQGREGHNEQFF.

This rearrangement joins TRBV11-3 to TRBJ2-2; tentatively, D is TRBD2 (6 bases). The CDR3 spans 14 residues. Between the trimmed V and J ends, which lost 1 base and 3 bases, there was a span of 6 bases. Germline loops: CDR1 SGHNT, CDR2 YENEEA. The CDR3 loop is CASSLGLDTGELFF. The CDR3 DNA reads TGTGCCAGCAGCTTAGGACTAGACACCGGGGAGCTGTTTTTT. The full variable domain, its missing parts supplied by reference TRBV11-3 and TRBJ2-2, is EAGVVQSPRYKIIEKKQPVAFWCNPISGHNTLYWYLQNLGQGPELLIRYENEEAVDDSQLPKDRFSAERLKGVDSTLKIQPAELGDSAVYLCASSLGLDTGELFFGEGSRLTVL.

The chain joins TRBV27 to TRBJ2-3, with 8 positions matching TRBD2. The CDR3 runs 15 residues. After removal of 2 bases from V and 2 bases from J, the junction contained 3 bases not matched to a gene. Germline CDR1 MNHEY, CDR2 SMNVEV (reference sequence). This chain's CDR3 is CASSLVLAVTDTQYF. CDR3 DNA sequence: TGTGCCAGCAGTTTAGTACTAGCGGTCACAGATACGCAGTATTTT.